The text below deals with one T cell receptor beta chain. Its antigen is as yet unknown. The table came from immunoSEQ multiplex PCR; TCRdb's copy has only in-frame clones and leaves some out. The data contain 140,000 or so clones, around 88% of them singletons. This entry belongs to a study of radiation and T cells in renal cell carcinoma. Regarding the study as a whole: No pretreatment tumor biopsies were available for baseline clonotypes.

Germline V gene sequence: CDR1 SGHNT, CDR2 YYREEE (reference sequence). The CDR3 length is 14 residues. V was trimmed by 4 bases and J by 2 bases, leaving 13 bases between them. The time point is: blood 4 weeks post-SBRT, at nephrectomy. Treatment noted: 15 Gy SBRT to primary tumor, nephrectomy 4 weeks later. Nephrectomy followed 15 Gy stereotactic body radiation by 4 weeks. This chain joins TRBV5-4 and TRBJ2-7, with D perhaps TRBD2 (6 bases). The source is a woman aged 45-60 years with renal cell carcinoma. This specimen was blood, taken from a patient whose treatment included radiotherapy and nephrectomy. CDR3 DNA: TGTGCCAGCAGCCCGCCTAGCGCAACCTACGAGCAGTACTTC. Translated: CASSPPSATYEQYF.